This T cell receptor beta chain was sequenced during a study of CD8+ T cells in alopecia areata. Treatment specified: oral pan-JAK inhibitor, 5-10 mg twice daily. Following RNA extraction, reverse transcription yielded cDNA that acted as the sequencing template. Repertoires were generated with immunoSEQ multiplex PCR, while TCRdb's copy carries only in-frame clones and drops some. The sample consists of a few hundred thousand clones, more than 45% of them appearing once. CDR1 is MNHNS, CDR2 SASEGT, per germline. The CDR3 extends over 11 amino acids. Points on this clone: At one of its ends the junction is not consistent with the germline gene, which may arise from a read error.

The source of this sequence is a human donor with alopecia areata. Sequences were derived from CD4+ T cells sorted from blood, sampled at week 4, from a patient treated with tofacitinib. The chain has TRBV6-1 and TRBJ2-5, with D perhaps TRBD1 or TRBD2 (6 bases each). The CDR3 nucleotides are TGTGCCAGCAGTGAACGGAACAGGGAGGACTTC. This sequence encodes CASSERNREDF.